Shown below are 21 T cell receptor beta chains from a single sample sequenced in a study of T-cell memory formation after mild COVID-19. TCRdb fed the 5' RACE reads into MiXCR, producing one record per CDR3 protein. The data hold roughly 310,000 distinct CDR3 sequences, with 15% observed a single time. The sequenced sample consisted of PBMCs or a T cell subset sorted from them (not recorded which). Receptor source: a man aged 18 to 30 who had mild COVID-19 (a few samples of this study predate the infection). Cell type and time point are not known.

This chain connects TRBV9 to TRBJ1-3; unclear D gene. Germline V gene data show CDR1 as SGDLS and CDR2 as YYNGEE. Trimming removed 4 bases at V and 3 bases at J, with 20 bases between. The CDR3 loop spans 17 amino acids. CDR3 protein: CASSSSPRARGGNTIYF. The CDR3 region has the DNA TGTGCCAGCAGCTCGAGCCCCCGGGCTAGAGGTGGAAACACCATATATTTT.

This clonotype was seen a handful of times. V and J are TRBV5-1 and TRBJ2-6, with no clear D. This CDR3 has 12 residues. In germline, CDR1 is SGHRS, CDR2 YFSETQ. V was cut by 6 bases and J by 4 bases, with 5 bases left in between. This CDR3 is CASNGGANVLTF. DNA for the CDR3: TGCGCCAGCAACGGGGGGGCCAACGTCCTGACTTTC.

This chain joins TRBV6-2 or TRBV6-3 and TRBJ2-4; 7 positions agree with TRBD1. V shed 4 bases and J 6 bases; nucleotides not matched to a gene: 6. Germline V gives CDR1 MNHEY, CDR2 SVGEGT. This CDR3 has 14 residues. This chain's CDR3 is CASSLLGGINIQYF. The CDR3 bases are TGTGCCAGCAGTTTGTTAGGGGGCATAAACATTCAGTACTTC.

The chain employs TRBV29-1 and TRBJ1-1; possible D gene TRBD1, 6 bases. Germline V CDR1 and CDR2: SQVTM, ANQGSEA. V was cut by 7 bases and J by 4 bases, with 22 bases left in between. The length of the CDR3 is 15 residues. In DNA form, the CDR3 reads TGCAGCGCTGGGGGGCGTGGGGGCCTGATCACTGAAGCTTTCTTT. Its protein product is CSAGGRGGLITEAFF. Filled out from reference TRBV29-1 and TRBJ1-1, the complete variable domain reads SAVISQKPSRDICQRGTSLTIQCQVDSQVTMMFWYRQQPGQSLTLIATANQGSEATYESGFVIDKFPISRPNLTFSTLTVSNMSPEDSSIYLCSAGGRGGLITEAFFGQGTRLTVV.

V usage is TRBV4-3 and J usage is TRBJ2-2, with D possibly being TRBD1 (6 bases). The CDR3 covers 17 residues. CDR1 is LGHNA, CDR2 YSLEER, per germline. V lost 4 bases and J lost 1, with 16 bases in between. CDR3 amino acids: CASSRTLDRLNTGELFF. The CDR3 DNA is TGCGCCAGCAGCCGGACCCTGGACAGATTGAACACCGGGGAGCTGTTTTTT.

This clonotype was counted a few times. The V call is TRBV20-1, the J call TRBJ2-5; D is unresolved. The CDR3 has 12 residues. Germline V gene lookup returns CDR1 DFQATT and CDR2 SNEGSKA (reference sequence). The ends were cut back, 2 bases at V and 2 bases at J, with 6 bases in the middle. The CDR3 sequence is CSARLVQETQYF. The DNA of the CDR3 is TGCAGTGCTAGACTAGTGCAAGAGACCCAGTACTTC.

This clonotype has at least ten counts. The chain couples TRBV5-5 to TRBJ1-2; D not resolved. V dropped 2 bases and J dropped 3 bases, with 5 bases sitting between them. The CDR3 runs 12 residues. CDR1 SGHKS and CDR2 YYEKEE come from the germline V gene (reference sequence). The CDR3: CASSFDDYGYTF. The CDR3 DNA reads as TGTGCCAGCAGCTTTGACGACTATGGCTACACCTTC.

The chain carries TRBV6-2 or TRBV6-3 and TRBJ1-2; no clear D gene. Germline assignment: CDR1 MNHEY and CDR2 SVGEGT. The CDR3 is made up of 13 amino acids. Deletions cut 2 bases from V and 9 bases from J, with 13 bases between. CDR3 sequence reads: CASSYTSGYSYTF. In nucleotides, the CDR3 is TGTGCCAGCAGTTACACGTCGGGGTATAGCTACACCTTC.

There are a few counts of this clonotype. The V and J genes are TRBV28 and TRBJ2-2; perhaps TRBD2 as D (6 bases). CDR1 and CDR2 from the germline V gene are MDHEN and SYDVKM. V lost 7 bases, J lost 6 bases, and 21 bases lay in between. The CDR3 is made up of 16 amino acids. CDR3 coding DNA: TGTGCCAGCATTGGGACGGGGGTCGGTCTCGCCGGGGAGCTGTTTTTT. Translating gives CASIGTGVGLAGELFF.

This chain uses TRBV5-1 with TRBJ2-2; TRBD1 is a possible D gene (5 bases). Germline-derived CDR1 and CDR2 are SGHRS and YFSETQ. The CDR3 extends over 14 amino acids. The V and J ends lost 0 bases and 6 bases respectively, with 9 bases between them. CDR3 in amino acids: CASSLEGVPGELFF. As DNA, the CDR3 is TGCGCCAGCAGCTTGGAAGGGGTCCCCGGGGAGCTGTTTTTT.

This clonotype occurred a few times. The chain employs TRBV7-2 and TRBJ2-5, with a possible D match to TRBD2 (7 bases). CDR1 SGHTA and CDR2 FQGNSA come from the germline V gene. This CDR3 spans 13 amino acids. With 3 bases removed from V and 6 bases from J, the gap between germline ends came to 11 bases. CDR3 sequence: CASSLGGPKTQYF. CDR3 sequence (DNA): TGTGCCAGCAGCTTGGGGGGGCCGAAGACCCAGTACTTC.

This clonotype showed up many times. V is TRBV12-3 or TRBV12-4 and J is TRBJ2-5; D may be TRBD1 or TRBD2 (5 bases each). Trimming left V 2 bases short and J 1 base short, with 8 bases between. This CDR3 spans 14 amino acids. For the CDR3, the DNA is TGTGCCAGCAGTTTACGGGGCAGCCAAGAGACCCAGTACTTC. Its translation: CASSLRGSQETQYF.

This sequence joins TRBV10-3 and TRBJ1-6; D unresolved. The CDR3 is made up of 13 amino acids. CDR1 is ENHRY and CDR2 is SYGVKD in the germline V gene. The CDR3 DNA reads as TGTGCGTCCTTGGGGAAAGGGAATTCACCCCTCCACTTT. This sequence encodes CASLGKGNSPLHF.

This chain connects TRBV2 to TRBJ2-7; 10 bases are a match to TRBD1. The CDR3 is 19 residues long. CDR1 is SNHLY, CDR2 FYNNEI, per germline. Trimming cost V 4 bases and J 2 bases; bases outside gene matches: 17. The DNA for the CDR3 is TGTGCCAGCAGTGTGCCGGGACAGGGGTTTCCAGCGGGAACCTACGAGCAGTACTTC. Its translation is CASSVPGQGFPAGTYEQYF.

This clonotype was picked up a small number of times. V and J are TRBV7-2 and TRBJ2-1, with D perhaps matching TRBD1 (6 bases). CDR3 length equals 14 residues. The V and J ends lost 5 bases and 0 bases respectively, with 8 bases between them. Per germline, CDR1 SGHTA and CDR2 FQGNSA. The CDR3 region has the DNA TGTGCCAGCAGCCGGGACAACTCCTACAATGAGCAGTTCTTC. Translation gives CASSRDNSYNEQFF.

V gene TRBV29-1 combines with J gene TRBJ1-2, with 7 bases that match TRBD1. V lost 0 bases to trimming and J lost 4 bases; unmatched junction nucleotides: 17. The germline V gene encodes CDR1 SQVTM and CDR2 ANQGSEA. CDR3 length: 18 amino acids. The CDR3 DNA reads TGCAGCGTTGAAGAGGCCGACAGGGCGCCGAAGAGCATCTATGGCTACACCTTC. Translation gives CSVEEADRAPKSIYGYTF.

This clonotype was counted many times. The chain has TRBV2 and TRBJ1-5; D unresolved. CDR3 size: 13 residues. Germline V gene data show CDR1 as SNHLY and CDR2 as FYNNEI. Trimming shortened V by 8 bases and J by 1 base, and 9 bases separated the two germline ends. CDR3 protein: CASGPGSNQPQHF. In DNA, the CDR3 is TGTGCCAGCGGTCCGGGGAGCAATCAGCCCCAGCATTTT. Full variable domain (outside the CDR3, taken from reference TRBV2 and TRBJ1-5): EPEVTQTPSHQVTQMGQEVILRCVPISNHLYFYWYRQILGQKVEFLVSFYNNEISEKSEIFDDQFSVERPDGSNFTLKIRSTKLEDSAMYFCASGPGSNQPQHFGDGTRLSIL.

In this sample, this clonotype turned up a few times. The chain uses TRBV4-1 and TRBJ1-2, with D tentatively TRBD1 (6 bases). This CDR3 is 14 amino acids long. Germline assignment: CDR1 MGHRA and CDR2 YSYEKL. V lost 3 bases to trimming and J lost 6 bases, with 14 bases between them. The CDR3 coding sequence is TGCGCCAGCAGCCACCTGACAGGAAACCATGGCTACACCTTC. As protein: CASSHLTGNHGYTF.

This clonotype was seen repeatedly, ten times or more. CDR3 bases: TGTGCCAGCAGGGGGATCAAGGACAGGGAGACATCCTATGGCTACACCTTC. Its translation is CASRGIKDRETSYGYTF. The chain uses TRBV11-2 and TRBJ1-2; 8 bases fit TRBD1. With 6 bases clipped from V and 4 bases from J, the junction kept 16 bases outside the gene matches. The CDR3 totals 17 residues. The V gene's germline CDR1 is SGHAT and CDR2 FQNNGV.

This clonotype was observed a handful of times. V and J are TRBV6-6 and TRBJ2-7; no firm D call. Germline V CDR1 and CDR2: MNHNY, SVGAGI (reference sequence). The CDR3 runs 12 residues. The ends were cut back, 6 bases at V and 4 bases at J, with 10 bases in the middle. CDR3 in amino acids: CASSVMGYEQYV. In nucleotides, the CDR3 is TGTGCCAGCAGCGTAATGGGGTACGAGCAGTACGTC.

There are a few counts of this clonotype. V is TRBV7-2 and J is TRBJ2-3; D is possibly TRBD1 (5 bases). The CDR3 has 16 residues. V lost 4 bases and J 3 bases, leaving 17 bases between the germline ends. CDR1 and CDR2 from the germline V gene are SGHTA and FQGNSA. In nucleotides, the CDR3 is TGTGCCAGCAGCTCTACAGGTCCCGTTGGTACAGATACGCAGTATTTT. Translation: CASSSTGPVGTDTQYF.